Presented here are 15 T cell receptor beta chains from one specimen sequenced in a study of blood T cell repertoires in COVID-19. TCRdb keeps only in-frame clones here, not all; method: immunoSEQ multiplex PCR. This table has about 180,000 clones, 65% to 90% appearing once. Sequences were obtained from PBMCs or T cells enriched from blood (not recorded which). Receptors were obtained from a man in his fifties who had recovered from COVID-19.

This chain links TRBV7-6 with TRBJ1-5; tentatively, D is TRBD1 (5 bases). The CDR3 loop spans 17 amino acids. V was trimmed by 1 base and J by 1 base, leaving 14 bases between them. Germline-derived CDR1 and CDR2 are SGHVS and FNYEAQ. The CDR3 is CASSLVGGLGSNQPQHF. CDR3 nucleotides: TGTGCCAGCAGCTTAGTTGGGGGGTTAGGGAGCAATCAGCCCCAGCATTTT. Looking up the rest from reference TRBV7-6 and TRBJ1-5 gives the full variable domain: GAGVSQSPRYKVTKRGQDVALRCDPISGHVSLYWYRQALGQGPEFLTYFNYEAQQDKSGLPNDRFSAERPEGSISTLTIQRTEQRDSAMYRCASSLVGGLGSNQPQHFGDGTRLSIL.

J is TRBJ1-4 and V is TRBV15; 8 bases agree with TRBD1. Germline V gene data show CDR1 as LNHNV and CDR2 as YYDKDF (reference sequence). V lost 3 bases and J lost 7; bases outside the gene matches: 16. CDR3 size: 18 residues. The CDR3 region has the DNA TGTGCCACCAGCAGGGCAGAGGTGGCAGGGGGCGAAGGTGAAAAACTGTTTTTT. The encoded protein is CATSRAEVAGGEGEKLFF. Complete variable domain (other parts from reference TRBV15 and TRBJ1-4): DAMVIQNPRYQVTQFGKPVTLSCSQTLNHNVMYWYQQKSSQAPKLLFHYYDKDFNNEADTPDNFQSRRPNTSFCFLDIRSPGLGDTAMYLCATSRAEVAGGEGEKLFFGSGTQLSVL.

This clone occurred a few times. This chain connects TRBV10-3 to TRBJ1-3, with 7 bases lining up with TRBD1. The CDR3 extends over 15 amino acids. Germline V gene data show CDR1 as ENHRY and CDR2 as SYGVKD. J was trimmed by 4 bases and V by 3 bases; bases with no gene match: 6. The CDR3 region is CAISDYRGSGNTIYF. The CDR3, as DNA: TGTGCCATCAGTGATTACAGGGGTTCAGGAAACACCATATATTTT.

The chain combines TRBV6-5 with TRBJ2-3; 8 nucleotides line up with TRBD2. The V gene end was trimmed by 6 bases and the J gene end by 0 bases; junction bases not matched to a gene: 5. CDR3 size: 15 residues. The germline V gene has CDR1 MNHEY and CDR2 SVGAGI. The DNA of the CDR3 is TGTGCCAGCAGACGAGCGGGAGTCAGCACAGATACGCAGTATTTT. Encoded protein: CASRRAGVSTDTQYF.

This chain uses TRBV6-5 with TRBJ1-2; 8 nucleotides line up with TRBD1. This CDR3 has 15 amino acids. Unmatched junction bases numbered 4, after V lost 2 bases and J lost 2 bases. Per germline, CDR1 MNHEY and CDR2 SVGAGI. The CDR3 spells CASSYHRGINYGYTF. Here the CDR3 DNA reads TGTGCCAGCAGTTACCACAGGGGGATCAACTATGGCTACACCTTC.

This chain connects TRBV5-5 to TRBJ1-1; a weak D match, TRBD1 (6 bases). There are 14 residues in the CDR3. The germline V gene has CDR1 SGHKS and CDR2 YYEKEE (reference sequence). V was trimmed by 7 bases and J by 5 bases, leaving 18 bases between them. The CDR3 nucleotides read TGTGCCAGCCGTCCCGAATCGCAGGGGACTGAAGCTTTCTTT. Translating gives CASRPESQGTEAFF. Variable domain in full (rest from reference TRBV5-5 and TRBJ1-1): DAGVTQSPTHLIKTRGQQVTLRCSPISGHKSVSWYQQVLGQGPQFIFQYYEKEERGRGNFPDRFSARQFPNYSSELNVNALLLGDSALYLCASRPESQGTEAFFGQGTRLTVV.

The chain has TRBV5-1 and TRBJ1-1, with D perhaps TRBD1 (6 bases). Germline-derived CDR1 and CDR2 are SGHRS and YFSETQ. The CDR3 runs to 13 residues. The V and J ends lost 4 bases and 9 bases respectively, with 16 bases between them. The CDR3: CASSQEGGFKAFF. CDR3 in DNA: TGCGCCAGCAGCCAGGAAGGGGGTTTTAAAGCTTTCTTT.

This rearrangement joins TRBV28 to TRBJ1-2; 7 nucleotides agree with TRBD1. V lost 8 bases to trimming and J lost 3 bases; unmatched junction nucleotides: 6. CDR3 size: 13 residues. Germline CDR1 reads MDHEN; CDR2 reads SYDVKM. CDR3 sequence: CASGDREDYGYTF. The CDR3 DNA reads TGTGCCAGCGGGGACAGAGAGGACTATGGCTACACCTTC.

The J gene is TRBJ1-2, the V gene TRBV3-1 (or the pseudogene TRBV3-2), with 8 bases aligning to TRBD1. This CDR3 has 14 amino acids. V was pared by 7 bases and J by 13 bases, with 17 bases of the junction left unmatched. Germline V gene data show CDR1 as LGHDT and CDR2 as YNNKEL (reference sequence). DNA for the CDR3: TGTGCCAGCAAACGTCTCGGGGTTCCAGGGGGCCTCACCTTC. Protein sequence: CASKRLGVPGGLTF.

This sequence joins TRBV28 and TRBJ1-2; 7 bases are shared with TRBD1. The CDR3 is 13 amino acids. Per germline, CDR1 MDHEN and CDR2 SYDVKM. V lost 6 bases and J lost 8; bases outside the gene matches: 9. CDR3 protein: CASRQTGIGGYTF. In DNA form, the CDR3 reads TGTGCCAGCAGACAGACAGGGATCGGCGGCTACACCTTC.

The gene calls are TRBV5-1 and TRBJ2-7; tentative D call: TRBD2 (6 bases). CDR1 is SGHRS, CDR2 YFSETQ, per germline. The V end was cut by 0 bases, the J end by 6 bases, with 7 bases between. This CDR3 has 12 residues. DNA of the CDR3: TGCGCCAGCAGCTTGGCCGGGGGCGAGCAGTACTTC. Amino acid sequence: CASSLAGGEQYF.

This clone was found a few times. CDR3: CASSEALGRKEKLFF. As DNA, the CDR3 is TGTGCCAGCAGTGAAGCGTTGGGGAGGAAAGAAAAACTGTTTTTT. The chain has TRBV6-1 and TRBJ1-4, with unresolved D. The CDR3 length is 15 residues. Trimming pared 0 bases from V and 8 bases from J, leaving 13 bases between. From germline, CDR1 is MNHNS and CDR2 SASEGT.

V is TRBV5-1 and J is TRBJ1-3; 10 bases are a match to TRBD1. Germline V CDR1 and CDR2: SGHRS, YFSETQ. The V gene end was trimmed by 0 bases and the J gene end by 0 bases; junction bases not matched to a gene: 3. The CDR3 spans 17 residues. CDR3 sequence (DNA): TGCGCCAGCAGCTTGGGGACAGGGGGTCCCTCTGGAAACACCATATATTTT. Amino acids: CASSLGTGGPSGNTIYF.

This clone was recorded a few times. The chain uses TRBV19 and TRBJ1-5; TRBD1 matches 9 bases. V lost 6 bases, J lost 0 bases, and 6 bases stayed unmatched. The CDR3 is 16 residues long. In germline, CDR1 is LNHDA, CDR2 SQIVND (reference sequence). The DNA of the CDR3 is TGTGCCAGTAGCGGACAGGGGTCCTATAGCAATCAGCCCCAGCATTTT. Residues: CASSGQGSYSNQPQHF.

The V and J genes are TRBV10-3 and TRBJ2-1; the match to TRBD1 covers 9 bases. The CDR3 has 15 residues. V dropped 4 bases and J dropped 2; count of bases not matched to a gene: 3. Germline CDR1 ENHRY, CDR2 SYGVKD. CDR3 DNA: TGTGCCATCAGTGGGGACAGGGAAGCCTACAATGAGCAGTTCTTC. Translation: CAISGDREAYNEQFF.